This T cell receptor beta chain is drawn from a study of read filtering for tumor transcriptome and immune sequencing. On the study more broadly: DNase treatment preceded whole-transcriptome library preparation. TCR-mapped reads were about 4 to 11 million with IR-seq versus about 85 to 1,300 with RNA-seq.

From roughly 0.4 ug of RNA, a library with molecular barcoded alpha/delta and beta/gamma adaptors was made. A single record per CDR3 protein comes from TCRdb applying MiXCR to the reads. The sample gives 100,000 to 150,000 distinct CDR3 sequences, approximately 12% of which show up once; approximately 11% is in the top ten. The CDR3 is 15 residues long. Trimming removed 6 bases at V and 4 bases at J, with 15 bases between. This clonotype was seen at least ten times. Sampling of bone marrow took place during active disease in every patient. The genes are TRBV12-3 or TRBV12-4 and TRBJ2-2, with D uncertain. The source material was a population of CD138-negative cells sorted from bone marrow. The TCR sequence derives from a donor over 35 with multiple myeloma. CDR3 sequence (DNA): TGTGCCAGCAGCCGCCCCGGCTGGGGCACCGGGGAGCTGTTTTTT. Translated: CASSRPGWGTGELFF.